This T cell receptor (beta chain) was found in a study of blood T cell repertoires in COVID-19. Clones were sequenced by immunoSEQ multiplex PCR, and TCRdb holds only the in-frame ones, with some missing. This repertoire shows approximately 300,000 clones, about 88% found once; its top ten account for 2.6%. Cohort 3 recovery required two negative PCRs, clearance, or symptom resolution. CDR1 is LGHDT and CDR2 is YNNKEL in the germline V gene (reference sequence). The CDR3 is 12 amino acids. V lost 3 bases, J lost 7 bases, and 7 bases lay in between. V gene TRBV3-1 (or the pseudogene TRBV3-2) combines with J gene TRBJ1-5; D may be TRBD1 (5 bases). The sequencing input was PBMCs or T cells enriched from blood (not recorded which). This TCR derives from a man aged 55-75 years who had recovered from COVID-19. The CDR3 reads CASSHQGQPQHF. CDR3 coding DNA: TGTGCCAGCAGCCACCAGGGCCAGCCCCAGCATTTT.